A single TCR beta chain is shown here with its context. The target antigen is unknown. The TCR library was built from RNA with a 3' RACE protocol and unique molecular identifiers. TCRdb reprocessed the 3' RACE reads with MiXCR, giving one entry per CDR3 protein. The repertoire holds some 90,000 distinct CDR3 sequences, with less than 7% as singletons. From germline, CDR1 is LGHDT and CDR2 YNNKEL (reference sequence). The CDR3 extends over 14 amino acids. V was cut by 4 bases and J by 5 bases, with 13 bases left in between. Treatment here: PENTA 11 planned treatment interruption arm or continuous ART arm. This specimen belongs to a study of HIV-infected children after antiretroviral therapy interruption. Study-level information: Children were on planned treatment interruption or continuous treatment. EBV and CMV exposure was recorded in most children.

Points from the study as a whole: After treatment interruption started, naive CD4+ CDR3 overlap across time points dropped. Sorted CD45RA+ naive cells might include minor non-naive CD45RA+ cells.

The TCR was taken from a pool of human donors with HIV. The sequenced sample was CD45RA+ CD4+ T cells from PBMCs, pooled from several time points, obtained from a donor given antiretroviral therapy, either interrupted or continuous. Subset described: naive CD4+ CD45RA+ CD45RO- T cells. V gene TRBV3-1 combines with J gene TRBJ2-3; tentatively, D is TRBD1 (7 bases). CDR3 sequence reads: CASSRRGDGDTQYF. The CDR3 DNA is TGTGCCAGCAGCCGCAGGGGGGATGGAGATACGCAGTATTTT.